Listed below are T cell receptor beta chains from one sample, sequenced in a study of cytomegalovirus exposure and HLA in healthy donors. Profiled with immunoSEQ multiplex PCR; TCRdb holds only in-frame clones, not every one. Of fewer than 200,000 clones in the sample, about three quarters were seen once. Sequencing was done on a sample of PBMCs. Receptors originate from a middle-aged woman in good health and CMV-seropositive. Each CDR3 is given with its conserved first and last residue. The D gene is left open where the match is weak. Clone size is given for some rows only: seen once, a few or many times, or a class if the clone is expanded.

CDR3nt	CDR3aa	v_gene	j_gene	d_gene	abundance
TGTGCCAGCAGGAGAGGGTTGCTTGAAAAACTGTTTTTT	CASRRGLLEKLFF	TRBV7-9	TRBJ1-4	NA	NA
TGTGCCAGCAGCTTAGGAGGGGGCTCTGGAAACACCATATATTTT	CASSLGGGSGNTIYF	TRBV7-2	TRBJ1-3	NA	NA
TGCAGTGCTTACAGGGTCCATGAGCAGTTCTTC	CSAYRVHEQFF	TRBV20-1	TRBJ2-1	NA	NA
TGTGCCAGCAGCGTAGCGGGAATTTCTCATTCACCCCTCCACTTT	CASSVAGISHSPLHF	TRBV9	TRBJ1-6	NA	NA
TGTGCCAGTAGTGGAGGACGCGACGGATACTATGGCTACACCTTC	CASSGGRDGYYGYTF	TRBV19	TRBJ1-2	NA	NA
TGTGCCAGCAGCTTAGGGGAGGGACCGACAGTTAATGAAAAACTGTTTTTT	CASSLGEGPTVNEKLFF	TRBV7-9	TRBJ1-4	NA	NA
TGTGCCAGCAGATTAGAGGGGGACACCGGGGAGCTGTTTTTT	CASRLEGDTGELFF	TRBV9	TRBJ2-2	NA	few
TGTGCCAGTACAACTTTCAAGGGGGCGGGCACTGAAGCTTTCTTT	CASTTFKGAGTEAFF	TRBV6-6	TRBJ1-1	TRBD1	NA
TGTTCCAGCAGCCTCAGCAGGGGGCAGTACACTGAAGCTTTCTTT	CSSSLSRGQYTEAFF	TRBV7-9	TRBJ1-1	TRBD1	once
TGTGCCACCCATCCGTCGCGCGAGACCCAGTACTTC	CATHPSRETQYF	TRBV28	TRBJ2-5	NA	NA
TGTGCCAGTAGTGGGGCTAGCGGGGGCCACAATGAGCAGTTCTTC	CASSGASGGHNEQFF	TRBV19	TRBJ2-1	TRBD2	NA
TGTGCCAGCAGCTCCGCAGCGGGGGGGCCACATACGCAGTATTTT	CASSSAAGGPHTQYF	TRBV7-2	TRBJ2-3	TRBD2	few
TGCGCCAGCAGCCCATACAGGGGGCTATCGAACACTGAAGCTTTCTTT	CASSPYRGLSNTEAFF	TRBV4-3	TRBJ1-1	TRBD1	few
TGTGCCAGTAGTATGACAGGGGAGGGGCGGACCCAGTACTTC	CASSMTGEGRTQYF	TRBV19	TRBJ2-5	NA	NA
TGTGCCAGCAGCCTAGGGACAGGGGGTACAGCTAACTATGGCTACACCTTC	CASSLGTGGTANYGYTF	TRBV7-2	TRBJ1-2	TRBD1	few
TGTGCCAGCAGTTATGGGGGGTTCACTGAAGCTTTCTTT	CASSYGGFTEAFF	TRBV6-5	TRBJ1-1	NA	few
TGTGCCAGCAGCCGGAATCCTAGCGGGAGCCACAATGAGCAGTTCTTC	CASSRNPSGSHNEQFF	TRBV4-2	TRBJ2-1	TRBD2	once
TGTGCCAGCAGTACAGGGGGCACAGATACGCAGTATTTT	CASSTGGTDTQYF	TRBV7-9	TRBJ2-3	TRBD1	NA
TGTGCCAGCAGTTCCCCCGTTTCCGGGGAGCTGTTTTTT	CASSSPVSGELFF	TRBV6-6	TRBJ2-2	NA	few
TGTGCCAGCAGCGCCGACAGGGGGCAAGGTGAAAAACTGTTTTTT	CASSADRGQGEKLFF	TRBV9	TRBJ1-4	TRBD1	once
TGTGCCACGGGACAAGGAGGCGCTGAAGCTTTCTTT	CATGQGGAEAFF	TRBV6-5	TRBJ1-1	NA	once
TGCGCCAGCCAGGGGGGTTCCTCCTACAATGAGCAGTTCTTC	CASQGGSSYNEQFF	TRBV5-1	TRBJ2-1	NA	NA
TGCAGCGTCGAAACCCCGGGTGAAGGAGGCTACACCTTC	CSVETPGEGGYTF	TRBV29-1	TRBJ1-2	NA	NA
TGCGCCAGCAGCCTCCTGACTAGCGGCCAAGAGACCCAGTACTTC	CASSLLTSGQETQYF	TRBV5-1	TRBJ2-5	TRBD2	NA
TGTGCCAGCAGCCCCCAAGCGGGGGGGCCCCAAGAGACCCAGTACTTC	CASSPQAGGPQETQYF	TRBV7-2	TRBJ2-5	TRBD2	NA
TGTGCCAGCAGCCACGGAGGGCCTATAGAGACCCAGTACTTC	CASSHGGPIETQYF	TRBV7-2	TRBJ2-5	NA	NA
TGTGCCAGTATGGAACAGGGCTCTGGAAACACCATATATTTT	CASMEQGSGNTIYF	TRBV19	TRBJ1-3	NA	NA
TGTGCCAGCAGTGAAAGAGGGTGGGGTACTGAAGCTTTCTTT	CASSERGWGTEAFF	TRBV2	TRBJ1-1	NA	NA
TGTGCCAGTAGCGGACCCGGGACACCAACCTACGAGCAGTACTTC	CASSGPGTPTYEQYF	TRBV19	TRBJ2-7	NA	NA
TGTGCCAGCAGGGTAGGGGGCGCTCCCCCTGAAGCTTTCTTT	CASRVGGAPPEAFF	TRBV28	TRBJ1-1	TRBD1	NA
TGTGCCAGCAGCTACGGCGGGGGCAGGGCGTCTGGAAACACCATATATTTT	CASSYGGGRASGNTIYF	TRBV5-6	TRBJ1-3	NA	few
TGTGCCAGCAGCCGGGGCGGGGCAAACTCCTACGAGCAGTACTTC	CASSRGGANSYEQYF	TRBV7-9	TRBJ2-7	NA	NA
TGCGCCAGCAGTCGCCCGGGACAGGGTGACTTC	CASSRPGQGDF	TRBV23-1	TRBJ2-7	TRBD1	NA
TGTGCCAGCAGCCGCACACCAGGGAAGAACACTGAAGCTTTCTTT	CASSRTPGKNTEAFF	TRBV14	TRBJ1-1	NA	NA
TGCGCCAGCAGCCAAGAGGCGGCGGGATTCTACGAGCAGTACTTC	CASSQEAAGFYEQYF	TRBV4-1	TRBJ2-7	NA	NA
TGTGCCAGCAGCTTAGTGGTGGAGATGAACACTGAAGCTTTCTTT	CASSLVVEMNTEAFF	TRBV11-3	TRBJ1-1	NA	NA
TGTGCCAGCAAAAACGAGGGCACAGATACGCAGTATTTT	CASKNEGTDTQYF	TRBV2	TRBJ2-3	NA	NA
TGTGCCAGCAGTCGGGAGTCCTACGAGCAGTACTTC	CASSRESYEQYF	TRBV2	TRBJ2-7	NA	NA
TGCGCCAGCAGCCCCGGGCTAGCGGGAGCGCAGTTCTTC	CASSPGLAGAQFF	TRBV5-1	TRBJ2-1	TRBD2	NA
TGTGCCAGCACCCAAAGGAAGGCGACAGAAGCTTTCTTT	CASTQRKATEAFF	TRBV7-2	TRBJ1-1	NA	NA
TGTGCCAGCAGTTACTCGTCCGATCCTCAGGGCGGGGAGCTGTTTTTT	CASSYSSDPQGGELFF	TRBV6-5	TRBJ2-2	NA	NA
TGTGCCAGCAGCTTACGCACAGGGAATGAAGCTTTCTTT	CASSLRTGNEAFF	TRBV11-3	TRBJ1-1	NA	NA
TGTGCCAGCAGCCCCGTGAATACTAAATCCTACGAGCAGTACTTC	CASSPVNTKSYEQYF	TRBV6-5	TRBJ2-7	NA	NA
TGTGCCAGCAGCTCCCCCCGGGGCGGGAGCTCCTACAATGAGCAGTTCTTC	CASSSPRGGSSYNEQFF	TRBV7-2	TRBJ2-1	TRBD2	NA
TGTGCCAGCAGCTTAGATGGGGGCGGCACTGAAGCTTTCTTT	CASSLDGGGTEAFF	TRBV7-2	TRBJ1-1	NA	few
TGCGCCAGCAGCCCCCGAGGAGCGGGAAACTCGTACATGGGATACAATGAGCAGTTCTTC	CASSPRGAGNSYMGYNEQFF	TRBV5-1	TRBJ2-1	TRBD2	NA
TGCGCCAGCAGCTTATGGCGGGGGGCCTACGAGCAGTACTTC	CASSLWRGAYEQYF	TRBV5-1	TRBJ2-7	TRBD2	NA
TGCGCCAGCAGTTACGGGACTAGCAGTGAGACCCAGTACTTC	CASSYGTSSETQYF	TRBV5-1	TRBJ2-5	TRBD2	NA